This paragraph covers one T cell receptor (beta chain) sequence. Its target is not known. Its ends do not fully match the called genes, so a read error is possible. The record originates from a study of blood T cells in healthy people across ages. This CDR3 spans 13 amino acids. Next came a second PCR, run for roughly 6 to 11 cycles, which used a sample-barcoded 5' primer along with a J-beta primer mix. Each cDNA molecule was tagged by a template-switch adaptor that had 12 random nucleotides. TCRdb independently ran MiXCR on the 5' RACE reads; one entry per CDR3 protein. The sample lists about 290,000 distinct CDR3 sequences, roughly a quarter seen once, with approximately 28% in the top ten. The study's findings and limits: There was a strong correlation between TCR beta diversity and naive T cell percentage.

All donors came from Russia, were Caucasian and healthy, and spanned ages roughly 6 to 95. The clonotype comes from a woman aged 70 to 79 in good health. The rearrangement uses TRBV12-3 or TRBV12-4 and TRBJ2-3, with D perhaps matching TRBD1 (6 bases). The sequenced material came from blood. In nucleotides, the CDR3 is TGTGCCAGCAGCCGAGGGGGAACAGATGCGCAGTATTTT. Translation gives CASSRGGTDAQYF.